These T cell receptor beta chains were read from a single sample in a study of T cell changes during pregnancy in multiple sclerosis. Some clones are missing from TCRdb's copy, which holds only in-frame ones; the method was immunoSEQ multiplex PCR. The sample records 50,000 to 70,000 clones, 80% to 95% being singletons. This material consisted of peripheral blood, taken in the second trimester of pregnancy. The receptor source for this set is a female donor with multiple sclerosis, enrolled in a pregnancy study. Each CDR3 is given with its conserved first and last residue. Not every row has a clone size; where given, it reads once, few, many or a size class.

size	V	J	CDR3
.	TRBV9	TRBJ2-1	CASSVADRPYNEQFF
.	TRBV5-1	TRBJ2-6	CASTPGTGYSGANVLTF
.	TRBV7-2	TRBJ1-2	CASSLTRGYGYTF
.	TRBV4-1	TRBJ2-4	CASSYERLAKNIQYF
.	TRBV7-6	TRBJ2-7	CASSLSQTYEQYF
.	TRBV19	TRBJ2-7	CASSIELRAEQYF
.	TRBV30	TRBJ1-2	CAWSAEGGAGYTF
.	TRBV7-9	TRBJ2-3	CASSLHGGSTDTQYF
.	TRBV6-5	TRBJ1-1	CASSYFRNTEAFF
.	TRBV5-4	TRBJ2-3	CASSFSRGTDTQYF
.	TRBV5-1	TRBJ2-5	CASSPGTSEETQYF
.	TRBV9	TRBJ2-2	CASSVVPGGTGELFF
.	TRBV30	TRBJ2-7	CAWTKIGTSGASGYEQYF
.	TRBV18	TRBJ2-2	CASSPQQGHGELFF
once	TRBV9	TRBJ2-7	CASGAGGSYEQYF